This T cell receptor (beta chain) was captured in a study of neurological immune-mediated disorders. Study-level results: The greatest TCR clonal expansion appeared in HTLV-1-associated myelopathy and the smallest, falling below healthy controls, in multiple sclerosis. None of the CDR3 amino acid sequences in expanded clones turned up in more than one subject, which points to private repertoires in all groups.

Individuals who volunteered at a blood bank located in Maryland, USA, made up the group of healthy controls. This CDR3 is built from 13 residues. Germline CDR1 and CDR2: MNHNY and SVGAGI (reference sequence). With 10-nucleotide random UMIs, 5'RACE was used to make the cDNA. TCRdb independently ran MiXCR on the 5' RACE reads; one entry per CDR3 protein. The table lists around 46,000 distinct CDR3 sequences, roughly 25% of them singletons. This clonotype was recorded many times. Its matching antigen is unknown. Compared with germline, one end of the junction differs, possibly owing to a read error. Source material: PBMCs. This clonotype was obtained from an older woman in good health. The genes are TRBV6-6 and TRBJ1-1; 8 bases line up with TRBD1. CDR3 in DNA: TGTGCCAGCAGCCAGGCTGGACAGGGCTCTCGTTTTTTT. Protein product: CASSQAGQGSRFF.